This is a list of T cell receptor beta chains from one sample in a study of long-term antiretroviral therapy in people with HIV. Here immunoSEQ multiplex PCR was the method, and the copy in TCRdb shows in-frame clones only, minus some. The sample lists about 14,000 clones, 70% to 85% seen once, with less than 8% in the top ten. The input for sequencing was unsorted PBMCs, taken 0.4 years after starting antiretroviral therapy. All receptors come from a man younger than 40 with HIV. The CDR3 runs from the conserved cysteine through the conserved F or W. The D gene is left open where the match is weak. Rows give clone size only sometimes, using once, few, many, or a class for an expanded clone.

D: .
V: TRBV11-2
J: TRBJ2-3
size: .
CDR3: CASTLGGLVDTQYF
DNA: TGTGCCAGCACCCTAGGGGGGTTGGTAGATACGCAGTATTTT

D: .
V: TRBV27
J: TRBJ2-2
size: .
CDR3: CASSFLGPNTGELFF
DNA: TGTGCCAGCAGTTTTTTGGGACCTAACACCGGGGAGCTGTTTTTT

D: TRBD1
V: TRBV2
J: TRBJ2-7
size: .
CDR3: CASSAWGQGTYEQYF
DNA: TGTGCCAGCAGTGCTTGGGGACAGGGGACCTACGAGCAGTACTTC

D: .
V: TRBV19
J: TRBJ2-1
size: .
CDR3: CASTLRPGSYNEQFF
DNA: TGTGCCAGTACTTTAAGGCCAGGGTCCTACAATGAGCAGTTCTTC

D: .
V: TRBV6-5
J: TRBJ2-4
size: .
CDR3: CASSYPRLAKNIQYF
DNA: TGTGCCAGCAGTTACCCTCGACTGGCCAAAAACATTCAGTACTTC

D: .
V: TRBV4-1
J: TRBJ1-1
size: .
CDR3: CASSQRAGVDTEAFF
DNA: TGCGCCAGCAGCCAAAGGGCAGGGGTAGACACTGAAGCTTTCTTT

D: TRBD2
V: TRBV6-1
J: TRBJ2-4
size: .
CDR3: CASRRAGGAKNIQYF
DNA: TGTGCCAGCAGAAGGGCGGGGGGAGCCAAAAACATTCAGTACTTC

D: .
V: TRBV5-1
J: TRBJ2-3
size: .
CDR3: CASSEGPSTDTQYF
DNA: TGCGCCAGCAGCGAGGGACCGAGCACAGATACGCAGTATTTT

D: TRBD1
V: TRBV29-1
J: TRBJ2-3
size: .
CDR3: CSVTGTGDSPSTDTQYF
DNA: TGCAGCGTTACCGGGACAGGAGATTCTCCTAGCACAGATACGCAGTATTTT

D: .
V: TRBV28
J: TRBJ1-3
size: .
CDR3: CASLGGSLSGNTIYF
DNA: TGTGCCAGCCTGGGCGGCAGCCTCTCTGGAAACACCATATATTTT

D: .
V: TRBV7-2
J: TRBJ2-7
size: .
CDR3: CASSLFLPRLTVSSYEQYF
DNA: TGTGCCAGCAGCTTATTTCTCCCTCGCCTGACGGTGAGCTCCTACGAGCAGTACTTC

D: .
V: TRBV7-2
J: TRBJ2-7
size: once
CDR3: CASSFGRPYEQYF
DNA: TGTGCCAGCAGCTTCGGGCGCCCCTACGAGCAGTACTTC

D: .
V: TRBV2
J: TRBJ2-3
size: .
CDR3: CASSEVAWADTQYF
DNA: TGTGCCAGCAGTGAAGTTGCCTGGGCAGATACGCAGTATTTT

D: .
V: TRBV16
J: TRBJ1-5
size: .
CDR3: CASSQSGNRAYQPQHF
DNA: TGTGCCAGCAGCCAATCGGGAAACAGGGCGTATCAGCCCCAGCATTTT

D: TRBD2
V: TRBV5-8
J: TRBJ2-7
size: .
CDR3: CASSLLLAGGQQYF
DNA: TGTGCCAGCAGCCTCCTACTAGCGGGAGGGCAGCAGTACTTC

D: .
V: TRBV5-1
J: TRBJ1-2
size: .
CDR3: CASSFRDGSGYTF
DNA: TGCGCCAGCAGCTTTAGGGATGGTTCTGGCTACACCTTC

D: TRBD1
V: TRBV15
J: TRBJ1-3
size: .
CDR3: CATSTLLETGGSGNTIYF
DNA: TGTGCCACCAGCACCCTATTGGAGACAGGGGGCTCTGGAAACACCATATATTTT

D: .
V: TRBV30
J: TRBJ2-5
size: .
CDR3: CAWSVVGGGETQYF
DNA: TGTGCCTGGAGTGTAGTGGGGGGCGGAGAGACCCAGTACTTC

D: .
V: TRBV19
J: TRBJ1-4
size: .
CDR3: CASSTGAINEKLFF
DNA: TGTGCCAGTAGTACAGGGGCGATAAATGAAAAACTGTTTTTT

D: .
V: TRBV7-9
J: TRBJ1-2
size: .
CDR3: CASSLRSKENYGYTF
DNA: TGTGCCAGCAGCTTAAGGTCGAAAGAGAACTATGGCTACACCTTC

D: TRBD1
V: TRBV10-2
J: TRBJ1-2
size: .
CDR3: CASGDRGYGYTF
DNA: TGCGCCAGCGGGGACAGGGGCTATGGCTACACCTTC

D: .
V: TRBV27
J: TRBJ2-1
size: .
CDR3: CASSSLTAVSSYNEQFF
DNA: TGTGCCAGCAGTTCCCTTACAGCGGTTAGCTCCTACAATGAGCAGTTCTTC

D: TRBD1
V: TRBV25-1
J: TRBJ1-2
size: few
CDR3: CASSEARGYFGGYTF
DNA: TGTGCCAGCAGTGAAGCCAGGGGGTACTTTGGAGGCTACACCTTC

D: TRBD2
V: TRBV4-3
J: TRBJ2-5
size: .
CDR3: CASSQETSGGETQYF
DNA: TGCGCCAGCAGCCAAGAAACTAGCGGGGGAGAGACCCAGTACTTC

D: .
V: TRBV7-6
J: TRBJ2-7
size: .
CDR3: CASSLNSYEQYF
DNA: TGTGCCAGCAGCTTGAACAGCTACGAGCAGTACTTC

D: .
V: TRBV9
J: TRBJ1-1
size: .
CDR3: CASSVGGGANTEAFF
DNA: TGTGCCAGCAGCGTAGGGGGGGGCGCAAACACTGAAGCTTTCTTT

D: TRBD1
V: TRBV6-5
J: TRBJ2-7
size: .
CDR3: CASSYDRERYEQYF
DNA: TGTGCCAGCAGTTACGACAGGGAGCGCTACGAGCAGTACTTC

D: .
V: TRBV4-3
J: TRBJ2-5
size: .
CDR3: CASSQDRGTGETQYF
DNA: TGCGCCAGCAGCCAAGACAGGGGAACGGGGGAGACCCAGTACTTC

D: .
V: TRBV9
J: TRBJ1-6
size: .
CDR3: CASSVSNSPLHF
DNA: TGTGCCAGCAGCGTTTCTAATTCACCCCTCCACTTT

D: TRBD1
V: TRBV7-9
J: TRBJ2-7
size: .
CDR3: CASIESGTEDYEQYF
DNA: TGTGCCAGCATCGAATCCGGGACAGAAGACTACGAGCAGTACTTC

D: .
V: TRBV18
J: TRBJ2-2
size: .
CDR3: CASSPPNGRQNTGELFF
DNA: TGTGCCAGCTCACCACCAAATGGAAGACAGAACACCGGGGAGCTGTTTTTT

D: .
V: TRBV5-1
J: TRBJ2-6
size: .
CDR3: CASSFLASGANVLTF
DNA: TGCGCCAGCAGCTTTCTGGCCTCTGGGGCCAACGTCCTGACTTTC

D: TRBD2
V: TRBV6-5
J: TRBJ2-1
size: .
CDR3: CASSYGRGVNEQFF
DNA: TGTGCCAGCAGTTACGGGAGGGGCGTCAATGAGCAGTTCTTC

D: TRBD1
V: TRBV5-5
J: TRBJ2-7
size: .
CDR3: CASSPGQGEDEQYF
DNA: TGTGCCAGCAGCCCGGGACAGGGGGAGGACGAGCAGTACTTC

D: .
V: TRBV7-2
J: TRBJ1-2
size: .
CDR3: CASSLAGGDGYTF
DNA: TGTGCCAGCAGCTTAGCGGGGGGCGATGGCTACACCTTC

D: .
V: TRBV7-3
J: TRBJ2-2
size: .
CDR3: CASSSASTGELFF
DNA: TGTGCCAGCAGCTCCGCTAGTACCGGGGAGCTGTTTTTT

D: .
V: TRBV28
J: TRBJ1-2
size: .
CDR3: CASSRDGLTYGYTF
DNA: TGTGCCAGCAGTCGGGACGGACTAACCTATGGCTACACCTTC

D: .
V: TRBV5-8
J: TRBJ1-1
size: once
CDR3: CASSLRAMGTEAFF
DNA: TGTGCCAGCAGCCTCAGGGCTATGGGCACTGAAGCTTTCTTT

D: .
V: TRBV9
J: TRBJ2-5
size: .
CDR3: CASSRGVGQGQETQYF
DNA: TGTGCCAGCAGCAGAGGAGTGGGGCAGGGGCAAGAGACCCAGTACTTC

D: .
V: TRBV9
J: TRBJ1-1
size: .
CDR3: CASSALRKYTEAFF
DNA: TGTGCCAGCAGCGCCCTTCGGAAGTACACTGAAGCTTTCTTT

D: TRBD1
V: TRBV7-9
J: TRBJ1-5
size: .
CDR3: CASSLATGTGNQPQHF
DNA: TGTGCCAGCAGCTTAGCAACCGGGACAGGAAATCAGCCCCAGCATTTT

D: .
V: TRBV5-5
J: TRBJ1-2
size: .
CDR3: CASSLGGPNTYGYTF
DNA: TGTGCCAGCAGCTTGGGGGGACCGAACACCTATGGCTACACCTTC

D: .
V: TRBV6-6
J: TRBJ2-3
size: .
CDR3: CASSLDSTDTQYF
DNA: TGTGCCAGCAGCCTCGACAGCACAGATACGCAGTATTTT

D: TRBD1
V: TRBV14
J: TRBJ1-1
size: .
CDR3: CASSPRQGRTEAFF
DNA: TGTGCCAGCAGCCCAAGACAGGGAAGGACTGAAGCTTTCTTT

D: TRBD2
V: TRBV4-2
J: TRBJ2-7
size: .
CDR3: CASSPGTSGGRAYEQYF
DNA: TGTGCCAGCAGCCCAGGGACTAGCGGGGGCCGTGCCTACGAGCAGTACTTC

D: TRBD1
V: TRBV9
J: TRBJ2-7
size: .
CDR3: CASSAWDRTYEQYF
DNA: TGTGCCAGCAGCGCCTGGGACAGAACCTACGAGCAGTACTTC

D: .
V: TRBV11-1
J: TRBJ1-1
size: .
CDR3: CASIPGAGATEAFF
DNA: TGTGCCAGCATCCCCGGGGCAGGGGCTACTGAAGCTTTCTTT

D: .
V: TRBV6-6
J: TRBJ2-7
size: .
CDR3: CASSYSAYSHEQYF
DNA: TGTGCCAGCAGTTACTCCGCTTATTCTCACGAGCAGTACTTC

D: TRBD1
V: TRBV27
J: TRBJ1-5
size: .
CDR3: CASSYSRDRPQHF
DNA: TGTGCCAGCAGCTATTCTCGGGACAGGCCCCAGCATTTT

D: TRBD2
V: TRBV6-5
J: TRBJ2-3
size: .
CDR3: CASSYRGLANSDTQYF
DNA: TGTGCCAGCAGTTACCGGGGACTAGCGAATTCAGATACGCAGTATTTT

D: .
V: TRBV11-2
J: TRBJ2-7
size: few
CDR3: CASSLLLSSYEQYF
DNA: TGTGCCAGCAGCTTATTACTGAGCTCCTACGAGCAGTACTTC

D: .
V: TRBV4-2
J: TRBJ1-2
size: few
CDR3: CASSPTGRYGYTF
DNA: TGTGCCAGCAGCCCGACTGGGAGGTATGGCTACACCTTC

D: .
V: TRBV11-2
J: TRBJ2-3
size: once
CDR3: CASSLAWRDGTDTQYF
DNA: TGTGCCAGCAGCTTAGCCTGGCGAGACGGCACAGATACGCAGTATTTT

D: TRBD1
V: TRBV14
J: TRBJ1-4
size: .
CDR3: CASSLTGGAGEKLFF
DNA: TGTGCCAGCAGCCTGACAGGGGGCGCCGGTGAAAAACTGTTTTTT

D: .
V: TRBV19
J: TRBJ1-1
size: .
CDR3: CASEHRRTEKGMNTEAFF
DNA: TGTGCCAGTGAGCATAGAAGGACTGAGAAGGGCATGAACACTGAAGCTTTCTTT